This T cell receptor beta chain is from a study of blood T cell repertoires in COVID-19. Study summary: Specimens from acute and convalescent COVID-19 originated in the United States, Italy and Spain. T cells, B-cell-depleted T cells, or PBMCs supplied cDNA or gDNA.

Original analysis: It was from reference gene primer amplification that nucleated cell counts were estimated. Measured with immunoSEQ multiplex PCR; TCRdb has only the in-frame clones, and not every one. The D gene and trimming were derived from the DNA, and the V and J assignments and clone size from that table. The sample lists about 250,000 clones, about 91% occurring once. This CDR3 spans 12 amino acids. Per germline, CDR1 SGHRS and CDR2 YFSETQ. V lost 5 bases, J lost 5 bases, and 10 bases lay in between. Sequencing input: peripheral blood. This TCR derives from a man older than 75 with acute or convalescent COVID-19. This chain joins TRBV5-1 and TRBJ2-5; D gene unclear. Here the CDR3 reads CASSPSRETQYF. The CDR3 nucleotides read TGCGCCAGCAGTCCGAGCCGGGAGACCCAGTACTTC.